The present entry profiles one TCR beta chain with its context. What it recognizes is unknown. Other DNA sequences in the same sample also yield this CDR3. The data derive from a study of cytomegalovirus exposure and HLA in healthy donors. About the study: Samples from HLA-typed donors yielded around 85 million unique TCRs in an early data release. Genetic ancestry analysis placed over 75% of the roughly 400 donors that were genotyped in the Caucasian-associated cluster. Study conclusions and caveats: Productive rates of about 87% or about 30% were seen for most TCR beta V segments in an earlier analysis. A missense DCLRE1C variant was associated with V- and J-gene trimming of TCR beta chains in a later analysis, and an independent cohort replicated the association.

Vbeta (60) and Jbeta (13) primers were used in the PCR. Sequenced by immunoSEQ multiplex PCR; TCRdb stores in-frame clones only, minus some. The specimen's table records 60,000 or so clones. Material for sequencing was PBMCs. The sequence was obtained from a man aged 50-60 years in good health and CMV-seropositive.

CDR3 nucleotides: TGCAGCGTTGGAAGGACTAGCAGGGACGAGCAGTACTTC. This translates into CSVGRTSRDEQYF. V and J are TRBV29-1 and TRBJ2-7; 8 bases fit TRBD2. V gave up 4 bases and J gave up 5 bases; unmatched junction bases: 7. The germline CDR1 and CDR2 sequences are SQVTM and ANQGSEA. This CDR3 is 13 amino acids long.